This paragraph reports one T cell receptor beta chain. Between the trimmed V and J ends, which lost 5 bases and 7 bases, there was a span of 14 bases. The CDR3 contains 13 residues. Germline assignment: CDR1 MNHEY and CDR2 SMNVEV (reference sequence). Sequencing was performed with immunoSEQ multiplex PCR; in TCRdb, only in-frame clones are kept and a portion is missing. The repertoire includes tens of thousands of clones, more than 75% of them detected once, and around 5% sits in the top ten. The data were taken from a study of PD-1 blockade in classical Hodgkin lymphoma. The overall study: Nivolumab was administered to patients intravenously at 3 mg/kg every 2 weeks.

Relapse after autologous stem cell transplantation occurred in every patient, and brentuximab vedotin exposure varied. The origin of this receptor is a human donor with classical Hodgkin lymphoma. The chain has TRBV27 and TRBJ1-2, with TRBD1 as a possible D gene (5 bases). Sequencing used peripheral blood mononuclear cells (PBMCs), obtained before the second cycle of nivolumab. The CDR3 nucleotides are TGTGCCAGCAGTCCCGGTTATGGGGGTGGCTACACCTTC. This sequence encodes CASSPGYGGGYTF.